Below, 30 T cell receptor beta chains from the same sample are listed, as sequenced in a study of radiation and T cells in renal cell carcinoma. Clones were sequenced by immunoSEQ multiplex PCR, and TCRdb holds only the in-frame ones, with some missing. The sample includes some 120,000 clones, around 82% seen only once; the top ten take roughly 6.2%. Documented time point: blood 2 weeks post-SBRT. The treatment: 15 Gy SBRT to primary tumor, nephrectomy 4 weeks later. The starting material was blood, obtained from a patient whose treatment included radiotherapy and nephrectomy. These receptors originate from a man in his fifties or sixties with renal cell carcinoma.

This chain links TRBV2 with TRBJ2-7; D ambiguous. Germline loops: CDR1 SNHLY, CDR2 FYNNEI. The CDR3 consists of 12 residues. The ends were cut back, 7 bases at V and 4 bases at J, with 11 bases in the middle. The CDR3 DNA is TGTGCCAGCATTTTTAACACTTACGAGCAGTACTTC. The encoded protein is CASIFNTYEQYF.

The chain employs TRBV7-6 and TRBJ1-1; D is uncertain. V gave up 5 bases and J gave up 4 bases, with 11 bases separating them. The length of the CDR3 is 13 residues. Germline V gives CDR1 SGHVS, CDR2 FNYEAQ. The CDR3 sequence is CASSRVLGTEAFF. The DNA of the CDR3 is TGTGCCAGCAGCCGCGTACTGGGCACTGAAGCTTTCTTT.

The chain uses TRBV5-6 and TRBJ1-2; 9 bases align to TRBD1. With 3 bases clipped from V and 8 bases from J, the junction kept 8 bases outside the gene matches. The CDR3 runs to 14 residues. The germline gives CDR1 SGHDT, CDR2 YYEEEE. The DNA for the CDR3 is TGTGCCAGCAGCTGGGGACAGGGAGAAGGGGGCTACACCTTC. Translated, it gives CASSWGQGEGGYTF. The full variable domain, in which reference TRBV5-6 and TRBJ1-2 provide the parts outside the CDR3, is DAGVTQSPTHLIKTRGQQVTLRCSPKSGHDTVSWYQQALGQGPQFIFQYYEEEERQRGNFPDRFSGHQFPNYSSELNVNALLLGDSALYLCASSWGQGEGGYTFGSGTRLTVV.

The CDR3 DNA reads as TGTGCCAGCAGCTTGTTAGGCAGGGATGAAGAGCAGTACTTC. Translation: CASSLLGRDEEQYF. V and J are TRBV7-2 and TRBJ2-7; TRBD1 is a possible D gene (5 bases). The CDR3 has 14 residues. CDR1 SGHTA and CDR2 FQGNSA come from the germline V gene. The V end lost 3 bases, the J end lost 7 bases, and 16 bases lay between the germline ends.

The rearrangement joins TRBV4-3 to TRBJ1-2, with 7 bases lining up with TRBD1. Trimming cost V 4 bases and J 4 bases; bases outside gene matches: 9. CDR1 and CDR2 (germline): LGHNA, YSLEER. CDR3 length: 15 amino acids. The CDR3 protein is CASSPDTQGIYGYTF. The CDR3, as DNA: TGCGCCAGCAGCCCCGACACACAGGGGATCTATGGCTACACCTTC.

The chain carries TRBV5-1 and TRBJ2-1; 7 bases match TRBD2. In germline, CDR1 is SGHRS, CDR2 YFSETQ. CDR3 length: 14 residues. With V trimmed by 4 bases and J by 7 bases, 8 bases remained unmatched. CDR3 region: CASSREARGNEQFF. The CDR3 coding sequence is TGCGCCAGCAGCCGGGAGGCCCGAGGTAATGAGCAGTTCTTC. Supplemented by reference TRBV5-1 and TRBJ2-1, the full variable domain reads KAGVTQTPRYLIKTRGQQVTLSCSPISGHRSVSWYQQTPGQGLQFLFEYFSETQRNKGNFPGRFSGRQFSNSRSEMNVSTLELGDSALYLCASSREARGNEQFFGPGTRLTVL.

The rearrangement links TRBV5-1 to TRBJ1-1, with D tentatively TRBD1 (5 bases). The V end lost 0 bases, the J end lost 8 bases, and 11 bases lay between the germline ends. The CDR3 totals 13 residues. The germline gives CDR1 SGHRS, CDR2 YFSETQ. The CDR3 sequence is CASSLAGTAEAFF. In nucleotides, the CDR3 is TGCGCCAGCAGCTTGGCCGGGACGGCCGAAGCTTTCTTT.

This rearrangement joins TRBV4-3 to TRBJ2-1; D perhaps matches TRBD2 (6 bases). Trimming left V 4 bases short and J 0 bases short, with 16 bases between. Per the germline V gene, CDR1 is LGHNA and CDR2 is YSLEER. The CDR3 loop spans 17 amino acids. CDR3 bases: TGCGCCAGCAGCCCCCGTGGAGGGTCGGGCTCCTACAATGAGCAGTTCTTC. The encoded protein is CASSPRGGSGSYNEQFF.

This chain links TRBV13 with TRBJ2-7; D remains ambiguous. The germline gives CDR1 PRHDT, CDR2 FYEKMQ (reference sequence). CDR3 length: 12 amino acids. Trimming stripped 5 bases from V and 0 bases from J, with 5 bases between. This chain's CDR3 is CASSKSSYEQYF. The CDR3 coding sequence is TGTGCCAGCAGCAAGAGCTCCTACGAGCAGTACTTC. Using reference TRBV13 and TRBJ2-7 for the parts outside the CDR3, the full variable domain is AAGVIQSPRHLIKEKRETATLKCYPIPRHDTVYWYQQGPGQDPQFLISFYEKMQSDKGSIPDRFSAQQFSDYHSELNMSSLELGDSALYFCASSKSSYEQYFGPGTRLTVT.

The rearrangement joins TRBV9 to TRBJ2-5, with 7 bases that match TRBD1. CDR3 length: 15 amino acids. The V gene end was trimmed by 0 bases and the J gene end by 7 bases; junction bases not matched to a gene: 9. Looked up from germline, CDR1 is SGDLS and CDR2 is YYNGEE. CDR3 sequence reads: CASSVETGAGGTQYF. DNA of the CDR3: TGTGCCAGCAGCGTAGAAACAGGGGCCGGCGGGACCCAGTACTTC.

V and J are TRBV29-1 and TRBJ1-3; no clear D gene. Looked up from germline, CDR1 is SQVTM and CDR2 is ANQGSEA. Between the trimmed V and J ends, which lost 3 bases and 2 bases, there was a span of 17 bases. This CDR3 spans 16 amino acids. DNA of the CDR3: TGCAGCGTTGATGGGTTAGGGAGGCACGCTGGAAACACCATATATTTT. Protein sequence: CSVDGLGRHAGNTIYF.

In its sample, this clone was seen once. The rearrangement links TRBV30 to TRBJ1-5; maybe TRBD1 (6 bases). CDR1 is GTSNPN and CDR2 is SVGIG in the germline V gene (reference sequence). V lost 2 bases, J lost 4 bases, and 21 bases lay in between. CDR3 length equals 17 residues. CDR3 amino acids: CAWSFRGPLETNQPQHF. The CDR3 DNA reads as TGTGCCTGGAGTTTCAGGGGACCCTTGGAAACGAATCAGCCCCAGCATTTT.

This chain connects TRBV11-3 to TRBJ2-1; D call uncertain. Germline V gene lookup returns CDR1 SGHNT and CDR2 YENEEA. The CDR3 is 14 amino acids. Trimming left V 3 bases short and J 7 bases short, with 13 bases between. The CDR3 loop is CASSLAGSWNEQFF. The CDR3 bases are TGTGCCAGCAGCTTGGCCGGGTCCTGGAATGAGCAGTTCTTC.

CDR3 sequence reads: CASRSSQGREGNTIYF. For the CDR3, the DNA is TGTGCCAGCAGGAGCAGTCAGGGGCGAGAAGGAAACACCATATATTTT. This chain connects TRBV6-6 to TRBJ1-3; TRBD1 might be the D (6 bases). Trimming took 6 bases from V and 4 from J, leaving 19 bases between them. From germline, CDR1 is MNHNY and CDR2 SVGAGI (reference sequence). The CDR3 is 16 residues long.

The genes are TRBV4-2 and TRBJ2-7, with 7 bases that match TRBD2. Trimming took 0 bases from V and 4 from J; bases not matched to a gene: 3. Germline loops: CDR1 LGHNA, CDR2 YNFKEQ. The CDR3 extends over 14 amino acids. CDR3 sequence reads: CASSQERREYEQYF. Written as DNA, the CDR3 is TGTGCCAGCAGCCAAGAGCGGCGGGAGTACGAGCAGTACTTC.

The chain joins TRBV7-6 to TRBJ2-5; perhaps TRBD2 as D (7 bases). CDR1 is SGHVS and CDR2 is FNYEAQ in the germline V gene. V shed 5 bases and J shed 2 bases, with 12 bases lying between them. CDR3 length: 14 amino acids. CDR3 loop: CASSLGGVQETQYF. DNA for the CDR3: TGTGCCAGCAGCCTAGGGGGGGTTCAAGAGACCCAGTACTTC. Using reference TRBV7-6 and TRBJ2-5 for the parts outside the CDR3, the full variable domain is GAGVSQSPRYKVTKRGQDVALRCDPISGHVSLYWYRQALGQGPEFLTYFNYEAQQDKSGLPNDRFSAERPEGSISTLTIQRTEQRDSAMYRCASSLGGVQETQYFGPGTRLLVL.

Only a few counts were recorded for this clone. This chain connects TRBV14 to TRBJ1-1, with D uncertain. V lost 1 base and J lost 3, with 6 bases in between. Germline-derived CDR1 and CDR2 are SGHDN and FVKESK. This CDR3 spans 13 amino acids. The CDR3 coding sequence is TGTGCCAGCAGCCAAGTTTTGGACACTGAAGCTTTCTTT. Translation gives CASSQVLDTEAFF. Full variable domain (remainder filled in from reference TRBV14 and TRBJ1-1): EAGVTQFPSHSVIEKGQTVTLRCDPISGHDNLYWYRRVMGKEIKFLLHFVKESKQDESGMPNNRFLAERTGGTYSTLKVQPAELEDSGVYFCASSQVLDTEAFFGQGTRLTVV.

The chain links TRBV19 to TRBJ1-5, with 10 bases that match TRBD1. Germline-derived CDR1 and CDR2 are LNHDA and SQIVND (reference sequence). This CDR3 spans 17 amino acids. Trimming at V came to 7 bases and at J to 2 bases, leaving 11 bases not matched to a gene. CDR3 sequence reads: CASMGGTGDDGNQPQHF. The CDR3 nucleotides read TGTGCCAGTATGGGGGGGACAGGGGACGACGGCAATCAGCCCCAGCATTTT.

This clone was counted a few times. Other DNA sequences in the sample encode the same CDR3. The chain couples TRBV11-2 to TRBJ2-1, with 8 bases lining up with TRBD1. Germline loops: CDR1 SGHAT, CDR2 FQNNGV. J gave up 10 bases and V 3 bases, and 2 bases lay outside the gene matches. This CDR3 has 12 residues. In DNA, the CDR3 is TGTGCCAGCAGCTTCCGGACAGGGGAGCAGTTCTTC. This gives the protein CASSFRTGEQFF.

V gene TRBV28 combines with J gene TRBJ1-1; D ambiguous. Germline CDR1 MDHEN, CDR2 SYDVKM. The V and J ends lost 4 bases and 3 bases respectively, with 15 bases between them. The CDR3 spans 15 residues. DNA of the CDR3: TGTGCCAGCAGTTCCGTCCCCGACGGGGACACTGAAGCTTTCTTT. Translation gives CASSSVPDGDTEAFF. Complete variable domain (other parts from reference TRBV28 and TRBJ1-1): DVKVTQSSRYLVKRTGEKVFLECVQDMDHENMFWYRQDPGLGLRLIYFSYDVKMKEKGDIPEGYSVSREKKERFSLILESASTNQTSMYLCASSSVPDGDTEAFFGQGTRLTVV.

This chain joins TRBV28 and TRBJ2-7; 9 nucleotides line up with TRBD1. The V segment lost 3 bases and the J segment 2 bases; nucleotides outside the gene matches: 5. This CDR3 has 15 residues. Germline CDR1 MDHEN, CDR2 SYDVKM. This chain's CDR3 is CASSFLRTGAYEQYF. DNA of the CDR3: TGTGCCAGCAGTTTCCTAAGGACAGGGGCCTACGAGCAGTACTTC.

The rearrangement links TRBV5-6 to TRBJ2-1; D is unclear. This CDR3 region has 13 residues. Germline V gene sequence: CDR1 SGHDT, CDR2 YYEEEE. The V gene lost 1 base and the J gene lost 9 bases, with 11 bases spanning the gap. The CDR3 reads CASSLSGFGEQFF. The DNA for the CDR3 is TGTGCCAGCAGCTTGTCTGGGTTTGGTGAGCAGTTCTTC.

V is TRBV7-9 and J is TRBJ2-3; 10 bases map to TRBD1. The trim removed 5 bases at V and 4 bases at J, leaving 15 bases unmatched. CDR1 is SEHNR, CDR2 FQNEAQ, per germline (reference sequence). This CDR3 contains 18 residues. CDR3: CASSPAAGTGVLSDTQYF. In DNA, the CDR3 is TGTGCCAGCAGCCCGGCTGCCGGGACAGGGGTGCTCTCAGATACGCAGTATTTT.

The rearrangement uses TRBV10-3 and TRBJ2-5, with TRBD2 matching over 10 bases. Looked up from germline, CDR1 is ENHRY and CDR2 is SYGVKD. This CDR3 contains 14 residues. Germline trimming cut 4 bases from V and 1 base from J; bases unmatched to any gene: 0. The CDR3 DNA is TGTGCCATCAGTGGGACTAGCGGCCAAGAGACCCAGTACTTC. This encodes CAISGTSGQETQYF.

The chain has TRBV5-1 and TRBJ2-1; no definite D call. Germline V CDR1 and CDR2: SGHRS, YFSETQ. Trimming took off 0 bases at V and 0 bases at J, with 7 bases between the two ends. The CDR3 is 15 amino acids. The CDR3 reads CASSLGGSSYNEQFF. The CDR3 DNA follows: TGCGCCAGCAGCTTGGGAGGAAGCTCCTACAATGAGCAGTTCTTC.

The chain uses TRBV7-9 and TRBJ2-7; 7 bases match TRBD1. Germline V lookup: CDR1 SEHNR, CDR2 FQNEAQ (reference sequence). After removal of 3 bases from V and 2 bases from J, the junction contained 4 bases not matched to a gene. The length of the CDR3 is 14 residues. In DNA form, the CDR3 reads TGTGCCAGCAGCTTGAGGACAGGCCCCTACGAGCAGTACTTC. Translating it yields CASSLRTGPYEQYF.

The J gene is TRBJ2-7, the V gene TRBV5-5, with D maybe TRBD1 (7 bases). The CDR3 spans 15 residues. V was pared by 5 bases and J by 0 bases, with 15 bases between. CDR1 and CDR2 from the germline V gene are SGHKS and YYEKEE (reference sequence). CDR3 DNA: TGTGCCAGCAGAGGCGCAGGGGGGAGCTCCTACGAGCAGTACTTC. Translated: CASRGAGGSSYEQYF.

The rearrangement joins TRBV11-2 to TRBJ2-2; TRBD2 matches 12 bases. The CDR3 consists of 16 residues. The J segment lost 6 bases and the V segment lost 0 bases, leaving 2 bases of the junction unmatched. Germline-derived CDR1 and CDR2 are SGHAT and FQNNGV. CDR3 coding DNA: TGTGCCAGCAGCTTAGACGCTAGCGGGAGGGCCGGGGAGCTGTTTTTT. Translation gives CASSLDASGRAGELFF.

The genes are TRBV5-5 and TRBJ2-1; the D call may be TRBD1 or TRBD2 (6 bases each). Germline V gene data show CDR1 as SGHKS and CDR2 as YYEKEE (reference sequence). V lost 0 bases, J lost 1 base, and 14 bases lay in between. The CDR3 runs to 17 residues. DNA for the CDR3: TGTGCCAGCAGCTTGGGTGGGGGGCTCCCATCCTACAATGAGCAGTTCTTC. Its protein is CASSLGGGLPSYNEQFF.

V usage is TRBV28 and J usage is TRBJ1-2; D is unresolved. CDR3 length: 15 amino acids. Deletions cut 4 bases from V and 8 bases from J, with 20 bases between. CDR1 is MDHEN, CDR2 SYDVKM, per germline. CDR3 DNA: TGTGCCAGCAGTTCCACGGTGGCACTTAAAAGAGGCTACACCTTC. It yields the protein CASSSTVALKRGYTF.